This T cell receptor beta chain was captured in a study of CXCR3-negative and CXCR3-positive naive CD8 T cells. Study-wide points: Naive CXCR3-positive and CXCR3-negative cells shared similar TRBV-TRBJ usage, unlike memory cells. With surface CD5 comparable between naive subsets, TCR strength was estimated using properties derived from the TRB CDR3.

To note about this clonotype: What it binds is unknown.

UMI-labeled 5' RACE TRB cDNA libraries were prepared from the cells. TCRdb re-called the 5' RACE reads and catalogs CDR3 proteins one per entry, DNA excluded. The sample is made up of 70,000 to 100,000 distinct CDR3 sequences, and the top ten hold roughly 0.99% of it. CDR3 length equals 12 residues. CDR1 is SQVTM and CDR2 is ANQGSEA in the germline V gene. The V gene is TRBV29-1, the J gene TRBJ2-5. The sequenced sample consisted of naive CXCR3- CD8+ T cells from blood. Subset of the sample: CD45RO-CCR7+CD27+CD95- naive CD8+ T cells lacking CXCR3 (TNR3-). The source of this sequence is a human donor in good health. Some clones in this sample may be carry-over from other donors' samples. The CDR3 loop reads CSVEGAGETQYF.